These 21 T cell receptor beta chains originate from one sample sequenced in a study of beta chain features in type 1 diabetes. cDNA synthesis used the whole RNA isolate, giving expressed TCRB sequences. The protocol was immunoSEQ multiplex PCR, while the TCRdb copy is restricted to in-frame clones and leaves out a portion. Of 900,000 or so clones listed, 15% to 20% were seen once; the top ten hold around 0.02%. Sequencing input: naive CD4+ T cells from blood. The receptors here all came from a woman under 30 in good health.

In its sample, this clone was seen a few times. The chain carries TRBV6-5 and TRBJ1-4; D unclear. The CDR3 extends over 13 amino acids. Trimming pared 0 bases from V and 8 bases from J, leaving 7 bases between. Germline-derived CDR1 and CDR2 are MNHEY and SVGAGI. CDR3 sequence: CASSYSIGEKLFF. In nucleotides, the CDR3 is TGTGCCAGCAGTTACTCCATAGGGGAAAAACTGTTTTTT.

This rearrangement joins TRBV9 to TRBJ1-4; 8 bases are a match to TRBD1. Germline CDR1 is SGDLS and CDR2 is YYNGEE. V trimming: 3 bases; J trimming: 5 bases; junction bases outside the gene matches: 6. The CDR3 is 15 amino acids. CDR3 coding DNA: TGTGCCAGCAGCGCCACAGGGGGAGCAAATGAAAAACTGTTTTTT. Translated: CASSATGGANEKLFF.

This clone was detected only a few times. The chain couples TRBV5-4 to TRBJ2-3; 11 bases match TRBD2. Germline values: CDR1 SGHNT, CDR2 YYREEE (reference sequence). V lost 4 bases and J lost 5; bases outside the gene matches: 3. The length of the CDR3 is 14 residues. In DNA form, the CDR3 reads TGTGCCAGCAGCGAGGGACTAGCGGTAGATACGCAGTATTTT. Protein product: CASSEGLAVDTQYF.

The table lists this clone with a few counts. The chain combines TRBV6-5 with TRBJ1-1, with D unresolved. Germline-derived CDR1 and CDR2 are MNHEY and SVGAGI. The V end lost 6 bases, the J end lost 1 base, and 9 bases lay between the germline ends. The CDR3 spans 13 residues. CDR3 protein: CASRHRRNTEAFF. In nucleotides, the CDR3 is TGTGCCAGCAGGCATCGAAGGAACACTGAAGCTTTCTTT.

The CDR3 loop is CASSYATPAGELFF. In DNA form, the CDR3 reads TGTGCCAGCAGTTACGCGACCCCCGCCGGGGAGCTGTTTTTT. The chain links TRBV6-5 to TRBJ2-2; D not resolved. The CDR3 is 14 residues long. CDR1 is MNHEY and CDR2 is SVGAGI in the germline V gene. V was pared by 2 bases and J by 6 bases, with 10 bases between.

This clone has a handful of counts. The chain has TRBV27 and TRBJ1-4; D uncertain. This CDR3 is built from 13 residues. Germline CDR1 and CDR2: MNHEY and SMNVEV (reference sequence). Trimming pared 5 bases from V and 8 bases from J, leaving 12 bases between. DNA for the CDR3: TGTGCCAGCAGTCCCAGGAATGGAGAAAAACTGTTTTTT. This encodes CASSPRNGEKLFF.

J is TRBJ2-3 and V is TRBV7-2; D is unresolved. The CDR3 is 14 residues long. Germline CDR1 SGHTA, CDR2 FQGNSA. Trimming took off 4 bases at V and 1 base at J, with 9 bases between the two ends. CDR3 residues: CASSSQLGTDTQYF. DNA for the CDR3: TGTGCCAGCAGCTCGCAGCTGGGCACAGATACGCAGTATTTT.

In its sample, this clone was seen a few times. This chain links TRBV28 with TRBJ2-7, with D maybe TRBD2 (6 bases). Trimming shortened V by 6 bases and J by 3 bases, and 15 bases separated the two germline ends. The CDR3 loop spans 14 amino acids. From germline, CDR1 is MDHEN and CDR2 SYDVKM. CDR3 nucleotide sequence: TGTGCCAGCAGCCCGAGGGACTCCTACTACGAGCAGTACTTC. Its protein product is CASSPRDSYYEQYF.

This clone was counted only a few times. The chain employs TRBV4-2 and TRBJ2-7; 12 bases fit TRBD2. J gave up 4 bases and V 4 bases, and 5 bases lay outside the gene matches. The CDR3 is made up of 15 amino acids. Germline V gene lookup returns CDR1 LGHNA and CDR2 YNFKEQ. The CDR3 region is CASSRTTSGSYEQYF. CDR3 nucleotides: TGTGCCAGCAGCCGTACGACTAGCGGGAGTTACGAGCAGTACTTC.

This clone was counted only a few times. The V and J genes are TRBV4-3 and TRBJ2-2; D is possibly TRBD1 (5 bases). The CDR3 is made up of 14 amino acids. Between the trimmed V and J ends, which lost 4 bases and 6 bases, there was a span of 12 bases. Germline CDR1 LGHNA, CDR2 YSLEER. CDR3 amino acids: CASSRQKQAGELFF. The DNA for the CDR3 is TGCGCCAGCAGCCGCCAAAAACAGGCCGGGGAGCTGTTTTTT.

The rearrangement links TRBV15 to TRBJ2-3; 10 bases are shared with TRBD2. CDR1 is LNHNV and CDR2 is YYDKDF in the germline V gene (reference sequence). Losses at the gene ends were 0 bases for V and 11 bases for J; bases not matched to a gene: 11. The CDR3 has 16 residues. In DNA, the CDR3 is TGTGCCACCAGCAGAGATCTGGAGGCTAGCGGGAGTGGGCAGTATTTT. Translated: CATSRDLEASGSGQYF.

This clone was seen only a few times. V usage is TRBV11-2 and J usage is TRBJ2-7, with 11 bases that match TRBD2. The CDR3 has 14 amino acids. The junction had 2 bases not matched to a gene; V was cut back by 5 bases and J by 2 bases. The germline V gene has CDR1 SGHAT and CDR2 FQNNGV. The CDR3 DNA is TGTGCCAGCAGCAAGGGACTAGCGGCCTACGAGCAGTACTTC. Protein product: CASSKGLAAYEQYF.

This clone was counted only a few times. DNA of the CDR3: TGTGCCAGCAGCAAATCCCGCTACGAGCAGTACTTC. Amino acid sequence: CASSKSRYEQYF. This rearrangement joins TRBV21-1 to TRBJ2-7; TRBD2, the table's D call, was not compared with the DNA. TRBV21-1 represents a pseudogene. This CDR3 is 12 amino acids long.

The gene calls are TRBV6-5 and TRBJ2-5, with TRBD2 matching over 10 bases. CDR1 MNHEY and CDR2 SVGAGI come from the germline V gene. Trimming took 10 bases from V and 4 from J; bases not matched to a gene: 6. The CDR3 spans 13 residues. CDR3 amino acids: CATSLAGVETQYF. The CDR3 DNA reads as TGTGCCACCTCTCTAGCGGGAGTAGAGACCCAGTACTTC.

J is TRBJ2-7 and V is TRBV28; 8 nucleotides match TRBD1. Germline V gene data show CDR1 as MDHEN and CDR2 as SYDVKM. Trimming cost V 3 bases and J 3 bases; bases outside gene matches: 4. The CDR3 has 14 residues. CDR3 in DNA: TGTGCCAGCAGTTTCCCCACAGGGGGCTACGAGCAGTACTTC. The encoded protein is CASSFPTGGYEQYF.

The CDR3, as DNA: TGCAGCGTTGCTTCTGTTAGTAGCGGGACCCCCTACGAGCAGTACTTC. This encodes CSVASVSSGTPYEQYF. The chain carries TRBV29-1 and TRBJ2-7, with 8 bases identical to TRBD2. The V gene's germline CDR1 is SQVTM and CDR2 ANQGSEA. Unmatched junction bases numbered 13, after V lost 4 bases and J lost 2 bases. The CDR3 spans 16 residues.

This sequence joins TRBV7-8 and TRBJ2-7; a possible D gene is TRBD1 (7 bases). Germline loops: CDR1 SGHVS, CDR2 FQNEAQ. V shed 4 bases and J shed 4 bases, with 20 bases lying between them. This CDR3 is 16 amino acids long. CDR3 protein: CASSYRKAGGHYEQYF. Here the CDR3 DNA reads TGTGCCAGCAGCTATCGTAAAGCAGGGGGGCATTACGAGCAGTACTTC.

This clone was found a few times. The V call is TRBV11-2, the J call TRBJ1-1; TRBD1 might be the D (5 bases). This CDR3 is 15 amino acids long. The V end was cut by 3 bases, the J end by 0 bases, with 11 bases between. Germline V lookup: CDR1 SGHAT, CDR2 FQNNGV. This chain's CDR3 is CASSLSDSLNTEAFF. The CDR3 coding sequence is TGTGCCAGCAGCTTGTCAGACAGTTTGAACACTGAAGCTTTCTTT.

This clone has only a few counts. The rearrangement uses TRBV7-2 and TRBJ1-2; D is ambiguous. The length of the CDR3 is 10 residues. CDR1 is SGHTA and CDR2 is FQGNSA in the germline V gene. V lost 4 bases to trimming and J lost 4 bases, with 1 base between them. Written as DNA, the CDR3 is TGTGCCAGCAGCTCCTATGGCTACACCTTC. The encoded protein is CASSSYGYTF.

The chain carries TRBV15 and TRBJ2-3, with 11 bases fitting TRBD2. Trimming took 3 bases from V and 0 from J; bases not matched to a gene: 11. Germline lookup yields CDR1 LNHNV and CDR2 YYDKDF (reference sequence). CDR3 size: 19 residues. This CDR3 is CATSSVRLAGSASTDTQYF. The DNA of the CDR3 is TGTGCCACCAGCAGCGTTCGACTAGCGGGAAGTGCTAGCACAGATACGCAGTATTTT.

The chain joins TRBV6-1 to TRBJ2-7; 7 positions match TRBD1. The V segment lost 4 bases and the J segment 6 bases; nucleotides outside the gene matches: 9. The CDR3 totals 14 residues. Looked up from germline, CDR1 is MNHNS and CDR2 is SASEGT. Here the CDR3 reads CASSVRGRVSEQYF. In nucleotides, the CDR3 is TGTGCCAGCAGTGTGAGGGGGCGAGTGAGCGAGCAGTACTTC.